This is a list of T cell receptor beta chains from one sample in a study of neoadjuvant nivolumab and ipilimumab in lung cancer. Profiled with immunoSEQ multiplex PCR; TCRdb holds only in-frame clones, not every one. In the table there are 18,000 or so clones, almost 80% of which are singletons. Sequencing was performed on tumor tissue, taken after neoadjuvant nivolumab, alone or with ipilimumab, at or shortly before surgery. All receptors derive from an adult with non-small cell lung cancer. The CDR3 runs from the conserved cysteine through the conserved F or W. Fields, in order: J gene, D gene, clone size, V gene, CDR3 DNA, CDR3 protein. A D gene is named only where the DNA matches it firmly. Size values are once, few and many counts, or a class for expanded clones, and some rows have none.

TRBJ2-4 NA once TRBV6-5 TGTGCCAGCATGGCGGGGGCGCGTGAAAACATTCAGTACTTC CASMAGARENIQYF
TRBJ1-5 NA once TRBV6-6 TGTGCCAGCAGCCTTCACAGGGATCAGCCCCAGCATTTT CASSLHRDQPQHF
TRBJ2-5 NA NA TRBV5-4 TGTGCCAGCAGCTTTGGGTCAGAGACCCAGTACTTC CASSFGSETQYF
TRBJ1-2 NA NA TRBV27 TGTGCCAGCAGGTTTAGGGCTGGTTCGGGGGGCTACACCTTC CASRFRAGSGGYTF
TRBJ2-1 NA NA TRBV27 TGTGCCAGCAGTTACACAGGGGGGGCCTACAATGAGCAGTTCTTC CASSYTGGAYNEQFF
TRBJ1-4 TRBD1 NA TRBV7-9 TGTGCCAGCAGCTCGACAGGGGGGCTATATGGTAATGAAAAACTGTTTTTT CASSSTGGLYGNEKLFF
TRBJ1-2 NA few TRBV5-1 TGCGCCAGCAGAGGAGGGCCACTGGATGGCTACACCTTC CASRGGPLDGYTF
TRBJ2-6 NA medium-sized TRBV2 TGTGCCAGCAGCGTCCCAGGGGCTGGGGCCAACGTCCTGACTTTC CASSVPGAGANVLTF
TRBJ1-5 TRBD1 NA TRBV4-2 TGTGCCAGCAGCCAAGGACAGGGGGCTCGAAGCAATCAGCCCCAGCATTTT CASSQGQGARSNQPQHF
TRBJ2-3 NA NA TRBV9 TGTGCCAGCAGCGTAGGCACAGGGGGGAGGGCAGATACGCAGTATTTT CASSVGTGGRADTQYF
TRBJ2-3 NA NA TRBV6-6 TGTGCCAGCTCTAACACAGATACGCAGTATTTT CASSNTDTQYF
TRBJ2-2 NA NA TRBV5-6 TGTGCCAGCAGCCCCGAGGCGGTTTATGGCACCGGGGAGCTGTTTTTT CASSPEAVYGTGELFF
TRBJ1-5 TRBD1 medium-sized TRBV7-2 TGTGCCAGCAGCTTAGTGACAGGGAGCAATCAGCCCCAGCATTTT CASSLVTGSNQPQHF
TRBJ1-1 NA NA TRBV4-1 TGCGCCAGCAGCCAATTTTTGGTAAACACTGAAGCTTTCTTT CASSQFLVNTEAFF
TRBJ1-1 TRBD1 NA TRBV25-1 TGTGCCAGCAGTTCGTTGGGACAGGGTTTTTATGAAGCTTTCTTT CASSSLGQGFYEAFF
TRBJ2-7 NA NA TRBV5-6 TGTGCCAGCAGCCTAAGGACGAACCCACGACACTCCTACGAGCAGTACTTC CASSLRTNPRHSYEQYF
TRBJ1-2 NA NA TRBV6-5 TGTGCCAGCACCCTCCGGACGGGTTTTTATGGCTACACCTTC CASTLRTGFYGYTF
TRBJ1-1 NA NA TRBV4-2 TGTGCCAGCAGCCAAGATGACACCAGGGCCTCGGCTTTCTTT CASSQDDTRASAFF
TRBJ1-5 NA NA TRBV19 TGTGCCAGTAGACCCCAAGATGGGGGCAATCAGCCCCAGCATTTT CASRPQDGGNQPQHF
TRBJ1-2 NA NA TRBV4-3 TGCGCCAGCAGCCAAGGGCAGCACTATGGCTACACCTTC CASSQGQHYGYTF
TRBJ1-4 NA NA TRBV4-3 TGCGCCAGCAGCCCGACAGCCGGGGGTGAAAAACTGTTTTTT CASSPTAGGEKLFF
TRBJ1-2 NA NA TRBV30 TGTGCCTGGAGTCCAGGGTGGGGTAATGGCTACACCTTC CAWSPGWGNGYTF
TRBJ2-7 TRBD2 NA TRBV4-2 TGTGCCAGCAGCCAAGAAAGCGGGGGGGCGCAGGACGAGCAGTACTTC CASSQESGGAQDEQYF
TRBJ2-1 NA NA TRBV18 TGTGCCAGCTCACCACCGAGTGTTAATGAGCAGTTCTTC CASSPPSVNEQFF
TRBJ1-6 TRBD1 NA TRBV9 TGTGCCAGCAGCGTAGAACCGACAGGGACCTATAATTCACCCCTCCACTTT CASSVEPTGTYNSPLHF
TRBJ1-2 NA NA TRBV5-1 TGCGCCAGCAGCTTGGCCGGGGTTTCGGCACAACACACCTTC CASSLAGVSAQHTF
TRBJ2-3 TRBD2 NA TRBV7-3 TGTGCCAGCAGCTTCGGGACTAGCGGGGGGCTAGATACGCAGTATTTT CASSFGTSGGLDTQYF
TRBJ1-2 NA few TRBV7-2 TGTGCCAGCAGCCCGGGACCGAGCACTTTCTATGGCTACACCTTC CASSPGPSTFYGYTF